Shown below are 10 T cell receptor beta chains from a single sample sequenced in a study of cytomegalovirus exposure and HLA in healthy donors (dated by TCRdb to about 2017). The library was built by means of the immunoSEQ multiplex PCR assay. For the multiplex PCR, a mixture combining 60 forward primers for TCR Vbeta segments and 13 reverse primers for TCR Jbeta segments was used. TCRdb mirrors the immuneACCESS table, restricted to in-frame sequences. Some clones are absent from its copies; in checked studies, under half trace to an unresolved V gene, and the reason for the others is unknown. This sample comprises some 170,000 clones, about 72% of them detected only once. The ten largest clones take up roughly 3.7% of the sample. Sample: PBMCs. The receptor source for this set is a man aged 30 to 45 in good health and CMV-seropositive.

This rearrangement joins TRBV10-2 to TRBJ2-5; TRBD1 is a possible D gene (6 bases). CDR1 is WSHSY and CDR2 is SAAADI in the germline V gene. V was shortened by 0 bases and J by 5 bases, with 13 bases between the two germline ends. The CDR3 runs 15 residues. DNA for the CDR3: TGCGCCAGCAGTGAGTCGAACTTGGGGGCCGAGACCCAGTACTTC. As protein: CASSESNLGAETQYF.

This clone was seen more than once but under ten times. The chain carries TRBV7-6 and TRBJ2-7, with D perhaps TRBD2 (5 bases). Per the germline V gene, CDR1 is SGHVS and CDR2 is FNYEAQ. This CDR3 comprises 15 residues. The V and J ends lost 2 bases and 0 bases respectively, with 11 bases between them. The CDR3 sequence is CASSLFSGGSYEQYF. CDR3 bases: TGTGCCAGCAGCTTATTCTCCGGAGGCTCCTACGAGCAGTACTTC.

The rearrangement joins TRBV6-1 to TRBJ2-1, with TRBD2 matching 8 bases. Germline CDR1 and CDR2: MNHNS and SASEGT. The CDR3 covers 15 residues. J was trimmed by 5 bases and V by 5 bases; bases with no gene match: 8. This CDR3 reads CASSFWSGGNNEQFF. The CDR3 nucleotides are TGTGCCAGCAGTTTTTGGAGCGGGGGTAACAATGAGCAGTTCTTC.

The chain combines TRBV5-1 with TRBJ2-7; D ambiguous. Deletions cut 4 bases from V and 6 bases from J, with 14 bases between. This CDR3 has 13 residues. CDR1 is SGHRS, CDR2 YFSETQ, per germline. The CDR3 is CASSGTVGTEQYF. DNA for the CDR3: TGCGCCAGCAGCGGAACAGTCGGCACCGAGCAGTACTTC.

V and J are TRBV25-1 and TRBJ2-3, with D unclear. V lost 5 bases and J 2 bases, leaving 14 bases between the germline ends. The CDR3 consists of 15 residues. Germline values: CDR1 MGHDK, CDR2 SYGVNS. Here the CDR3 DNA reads TGTGCCAGCAGTCGAAAGTCAATCTACACAGATACGCAGTATTTT. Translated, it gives CASSRKSIYTDTQYF. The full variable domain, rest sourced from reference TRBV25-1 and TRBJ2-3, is EADIYQTPRYLVIGTGKKITLECSQTMGHDKMYWYQQDPGMELHLIHYSYGVNSTEKGDLSSESTVSRIRTEHFPLTLESARPSHTSQYLCASSRKSIYTDTQYFGPGTRLTVL.

The CDR3 here is CASSLGQGGYGYTF. The CDR3 nucleotides are TGTGCCAGCAGCTTAGGGCAGGGCGGCTATGGCTACACCTTC. The V call is TRBV11-2, the J call TRBJ1-2; D perhaps matches TRBD1 (5 bases). CDR3 length: 14 amino acids. V was clipped by 1 base and J by 4 bases, with 10 bases between them. Germline V gene data show CDR1 as SGHAT and CDR2 as FQNNGV.

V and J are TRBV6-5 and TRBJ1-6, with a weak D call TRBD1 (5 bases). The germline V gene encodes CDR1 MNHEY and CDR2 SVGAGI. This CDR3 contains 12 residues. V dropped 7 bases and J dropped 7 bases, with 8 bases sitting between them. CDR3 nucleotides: TGTGCCAGCACAGGGTGGAATTCACCCCTCCACTTT. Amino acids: CASTGWNSPLHF.

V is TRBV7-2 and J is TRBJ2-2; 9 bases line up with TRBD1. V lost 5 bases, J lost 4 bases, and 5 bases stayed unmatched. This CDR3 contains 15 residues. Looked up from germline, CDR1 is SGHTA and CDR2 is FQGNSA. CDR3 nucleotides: TGTGCCAGCAGCGCACAGGGGGCCGGCACCGGGGAGCTGTTTTTT. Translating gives CASSAQGAGTGELFF.

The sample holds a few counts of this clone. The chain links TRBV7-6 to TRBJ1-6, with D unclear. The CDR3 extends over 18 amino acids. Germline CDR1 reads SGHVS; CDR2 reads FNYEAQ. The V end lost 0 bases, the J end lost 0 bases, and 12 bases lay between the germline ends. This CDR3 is CASSLALSGSSYNSPLHF. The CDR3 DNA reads TGTGCCAGCAGCTTAGCTCTTTCGGGGAGCTCCTATAATTCACCCCTCCACTTT.

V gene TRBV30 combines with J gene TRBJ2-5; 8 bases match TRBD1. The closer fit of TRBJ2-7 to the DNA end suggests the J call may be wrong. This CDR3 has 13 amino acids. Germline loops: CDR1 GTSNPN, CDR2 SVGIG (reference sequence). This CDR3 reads CAWRNTGGYEQYF. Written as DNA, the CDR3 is TGTGCCTGGAGAAACACAGGGGGCTACGAGCAGTACTTC.